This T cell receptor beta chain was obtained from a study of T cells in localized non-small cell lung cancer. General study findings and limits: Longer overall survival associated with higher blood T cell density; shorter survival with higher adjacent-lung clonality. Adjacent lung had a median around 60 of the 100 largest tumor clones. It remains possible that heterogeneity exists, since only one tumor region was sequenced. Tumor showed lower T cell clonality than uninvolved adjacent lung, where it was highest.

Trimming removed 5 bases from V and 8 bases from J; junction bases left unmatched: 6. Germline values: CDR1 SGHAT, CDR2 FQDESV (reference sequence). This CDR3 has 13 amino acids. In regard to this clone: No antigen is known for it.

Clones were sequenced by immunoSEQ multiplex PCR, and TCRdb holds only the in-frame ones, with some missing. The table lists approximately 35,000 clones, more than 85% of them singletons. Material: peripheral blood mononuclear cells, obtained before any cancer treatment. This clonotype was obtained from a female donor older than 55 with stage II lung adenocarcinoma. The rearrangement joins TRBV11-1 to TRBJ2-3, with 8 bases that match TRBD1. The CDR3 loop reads CASSTGQAATQYF. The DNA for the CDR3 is TGTGCCAGCAGCACGGGACAGGCTGCTACGCAGTATTTT.